This TCR beta chain was captured by sequencing in a study of T cell responses to AZD1222 COVID-19 vaccine. Across the whole study: Second-dose timings of about 4 or about 12 weeks were pooled.

On this clone: As yet, its antigen is unknown.

Assay: immunoSEQ multiplex PCR; the TCRdb copy retains only in-frame clones and omits some. The sample has 100,000 or so clones, around 83% seen once. Findings and caveats of the study: Donors were chiefly white British, with a greater number of females, and clonal diversity was perhaps underestimated.

This CDR3 region has 19 residues. Looked up from germline, CDR1 is MNHEY and CDR2 is SVGEGT. Trimming at V came to 0 bases and at J to 9 bases, leaving 13 bases not matched to a gene. V and J are TRBV6-2 or TRBV6-3 and TRBJ2-1, with 14 bases that match TRBD2. The clonotype comes from an adult in good health. This material consisted of peripheral blood, taken on day 0 of AZD1222 vaccination. CDR3 sequence reads: CASSYSNLGTSGSLSEQFF. Here the CDR3 DNA reads TGTGCCAGCAGTTACTCGAATTTAGGGACTAGCGGGAGTCTCAGTGAGCAGTTCTTC.